Here is one TCR beta chain with its context. The entry originates in a study of blood T cells in healthy people across ages. The trim removed 4 bases at V and 5 bases at J, leaving 6 bases unmatched. From germline, CDR1 is DFQATT and CDR2 SNEGSKA (reference sequence). This CDR3 has 14 residues. Through a sample-barcoded 5' primer and a J-beta primer mix, a second PCR was run for roughly 6 to 11 cycles. Every sample returned 2.5 million or more CDR3-containing paired-end reads. One entry per CDR3 protein, called by TCRdb with MiXCR from the 5' RACE reads. There are 850,000 to 1,000,000 distinct CDR3 sequences in the sample; just over 50% occur only once, and 20% to 25% lies in the top ten.

The receptor was derived from a woman aged 55-75 years in good health. The sequenced material came from blood. The chain employs TRBV20-1 and TRBJ2-1, with 9 bases matching TRBD2. CDR3 residues: CSAIGQRGDNEQFF. In DNA, the CDR3 is TGCAGTGCTATTGGCCAGCGGGGGGACAATGAGCAGTTCTTC.